This T cell receptor beta chain was obtained from a study of identical twins. Deletions cut 2 bases from V and 3 bases from J, with 15 bases between. Germline assignment: CDR1 MNHNS and CDR2 SASEGT. The CDR3 sequence is 16 residues long. One entry per CDR3 protein results from TCRdb running MiXCR on the 5' RACE reads. The sample includes about 890,000 distinct CDR3 sequences, 9% to 15% of them seen just once. The sample was also reused in another study, on yellow fever vaccine responses in identical twins.

The receptor comes from a woman in her late teens or twenties in good health. This chain connects TRBV6-1 to TRBJ2-3; TRBD1 is a possible D gene (5 bases). The sample taken for sequencing was PBMCs. The CDR3 region is CASSEWRQSSTDTQYF. The CDR3 coding sequence is TGTGCCAGCAGTGAATGGAGACAGTCTAGTACAGATACGCAGTATTTT.